The TCR beta chain under discussion was sequenced for a study of CD8 T cells in Susac syndrome (dated by TCRdb to the late 2010s). For the wider study: Of the Susac syndrome patients who were sequenced, fewer than ten were in clinical remission while 5 or 6 had clinically active disease. The clonality of the CD8+ T cell repertoire was compared across around twelve healthy donors, about 14 Susac syndrome patients and fewer than 16 multiple sclerosis patients. Susac syndrome patients were therapy-naive, on corticosteroids (some also receiving IVIg), or on IVIg alone at blood withdrawal. Whether CD8+ T cell activation and differentiation in Susac syndrome was antigen driven was tested using repertoire sequencing.

RNA was extracted with the RNeasy kit and roughly 0.45 to 1 ug was reverse transcribed using random hexamers. TCR beta CDR3 regions were amplified with the immunoSEQ multiplex PCR assay covering 54 Vbeta and 13 Jbeta segments. PCR amplification bias was corrected by using a synthetic template baseline for primer optimization and computational correction. The original methods were these. Reads were annotated to V, D and J genes according to IMGT and were analyzed with immunoSEQ Analyzer, with only productive sequences retained. Clonality was computed as one minus Shannon entropy normalized by log2 of the number of productive unique sequences. For each patient and control, public and private clones were evaluated among the 100 most prevalent clones. A clone was defined as Susac-specific if it was absent from the healthy and MS cohorts, from around 960 published viral clones and from other ImmuneACCESS disease sequences. TCRdb trimmed the raw reads at Q25, called clones with MiXCR and kept productive beta chains. Records with the same CDR3 protein are collapsed into one entry carrying the most frequent genes and DNA. Clone size and V and J calls follow TCRdb, not the original study. Counted in this sample were 80,000 to 90,000 distinct CDR3 sequences; just under 95% of them appeared once. The ten largest clones capture under 0.6% of the sample.

High-throughput TCR beta sequencing profiled peripheral blood CD8+ and CD4+ T cells from healthy donors, Susac syndrome patients and multiple sclerosis patients. Susac syndrome patients met recently defined diagnostic criteria for definite or probable disease. CD8+ TEMRA cells were enriched by FACS, while bulk CD8+ and CD4+ T cells were purified by magnetic negative isolation. Blood was collected in EDTA tubes and processed within 24 hours, with PBMCs isolated through density gradient centrifugation. PBMCs intended for TCR sequencing were cryopreserved in liquid nitrogen and thawed later in a water bath at 37 degrees C. The sorted or isolated CD4+, CD8+ and CD8+ TEMRA cells reached a purity of at least 90%. Germline trimming: 7 bases from V, 2 bases from J; junction bases outside gene matches: 6. The germline V gene provides CDR1 MDHEN and CDR2 SYDVKM. Spanning cysteine to phenylalanine, the CDR3 consists of 14 amino acids. Here the CDR3 DNA is all that survives: 42 bases in frame from base 1.

Concerning this clonotype: Its antigen is unknown. No much larger clonotype is one base removed from it; base qualities were not supplied.

What the authors observed across the whole study: Sixteen Susac-specific public clones were identified in the total CD8+ repertoire, and five Susac-specific public clones were identified in the CD8+ TEMRA repertoire. The number of individuals in the TCR sequencing and HLA analysis was acknowledged as relatively small. Clonal expansion was observed in Susac syndrome CD8+ repertoires, with the highest expansion in CD8+ TEMRA cells and greater expansion in clinically active than in remitting patients.

Source material: CD8+ T cells from PBMCs. In this chain, TRBV28 is recombined with TRBJ2-7; 9 middle bases align to TRBD2. The receptor was isolated from a human donor with Susac syndrome. The CDR3 amino acid sequence is: CASTGTSRAYEQYF. The base sequence is TGTGCCAGCACCGGGACTAGCAGGGCCTACGAGCAGTACTTC.